This T cell receptor (beta chain) was retrieved from a study of blood T cell repertoires in COVID-19. Study-wide background: There were acute and convalescent COVID-19 samples, and they came from the United States, Italy and Spain. Sources were T cells, B-cell-depleted T cells, or PBMCs; the material itself was cDNA or gDNA.

In the original analysis: Amplification of reference gene primers was used by the study to estimate nucleated cell counts. TCRdb keeps only in-frame clones here, not all; method: immunoSEQ multiplex PCR. V, J and clone size reflect that table, while D and trimming were determined from the DNA. The profile shows 250,000 to 300,000 clones, approximately 87% of them singletons. Germline V lookup: CDR1 KGHDR, CDR2 SFDVKD. The V and J ends lost 7 bases and 0 bases, in that order; junction bases with no gene match: 5. The CDR3 is 16 residues long. This TCR was recovered from a man in his sixties who had recovered from COVID-19. The sequenced sample consisted of peripheral blood. The chain recombines TRBV24-1 with TRBJ2-2, with 9 nucleotides matching TRBD1. The CDR3 protein is CATSSGQGTNTGELFF. In DNA form, the CDR3 reads TGTGCCACCAGCAGCGGACAGGGGACGAACACCGGGGAGCTGTTTTTT.